The present T cell receptor (beta chain) was sequenced within a study of cytomegalovirus exposure and HLA in healthy donors. Findings and limits, study-wide: In a later analysis, TCR beta V- and J-gene trimming was associated with a missense DCLRE1C variant.

This CDR3 contains 13 residues. CDR1 is MGHDK, CDR2 SYGVNS, per germline. V was clipped by 3 bases and J by 5 bases, with 10 bases between them. This clone was found a few times. Its target is not known. Use of 60 Vbeta and 13 Jbeta primers characterized the PCR. Here immunoSEQ multiplex PCR was the method, and the copy in TCRdb shows in-frame clones only, minus some. This table holds 100,000 to 120,000 clones, roughly 13% found once. The chain employs TRBV25-1 and TRBJ1-2; possibly TRBD1 for D (5 bases). The TCR was taken from a man aged 40-55 years in good health and CMV-seropositive. The material sequenced was PBMCs. The CDR3 protein is CASSDGGMYGYTF. The CDR3 DNA reads TGTGCCAGCAGTGACGGGGGTATGTATGGCTACACCTTC.